The clone carrying this T cell receptor beta chain is classed as medium-sized. Its antigen is unidentified. This sample is drawn from a study of cytomegalovirus exposure and HLA in healthy donors. The germline V gene encodes CDR1 LGHNA and CDR2 YSLEER. V was pared by 1 base and J by 5 bases, with 14 bases between. This CDR3 spans 15 amino acids. Overall study results and limits: Across HLA loci, a later analysis found differing TCR association rates, with DRB1 most and HLA-C fewest. It was reported that the classifier diagnosed cytomegalovirus status with high specificity and sensitivity in both the original and validation cohorts.

13 Jbeta primers and 60 Vbeta primers were used for the PCR. The repertoire was sequenced with immunoSEQ multiplex PCR; TCRdb's copy has only in-frame clones and lacks some. This sample yields about 160,000 clones, of which roughly 78% are seen a single time; roughly 7.1% belongs to the top ten. This sequence joins TRBV4-3 and TRBJ1-1; D possibly corresponds to TRBD1 (6 bases). Source material: PBMCs. The clonotype comes from a man aged 35 to 55 in good health and CMV-seropositive. The DNA of the CDR3 is TGCGCCAGCAGCCAAGGCACACAGGGAAGAACTGAAGCTTTCTTT. Encoded protein: CASSQGTQGRTEAFF.